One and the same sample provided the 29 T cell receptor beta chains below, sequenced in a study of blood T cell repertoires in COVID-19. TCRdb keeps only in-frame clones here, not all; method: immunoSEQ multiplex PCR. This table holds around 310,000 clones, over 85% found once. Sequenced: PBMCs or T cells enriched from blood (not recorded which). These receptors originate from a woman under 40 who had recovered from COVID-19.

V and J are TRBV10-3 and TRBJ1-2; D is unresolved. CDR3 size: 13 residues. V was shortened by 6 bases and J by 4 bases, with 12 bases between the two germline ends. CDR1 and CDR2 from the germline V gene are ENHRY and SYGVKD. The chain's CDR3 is CAIREVGFYGYTF. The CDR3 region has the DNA TGTGCCATCAGAGAGGTCGGTTTCTATGGCTACACCTTC.

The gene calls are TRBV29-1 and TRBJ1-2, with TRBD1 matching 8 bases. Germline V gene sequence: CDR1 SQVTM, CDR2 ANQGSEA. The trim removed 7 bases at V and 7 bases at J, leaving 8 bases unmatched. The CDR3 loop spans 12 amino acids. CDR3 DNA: TGCAGCGCATCCGGACAGGGTTTTGGCTACACCTTC. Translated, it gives CSASGQGFGYTF.

The CDR3 is CASSSSGETTPNEQFF. The CDR3 region has the DNA TGTGCCAGCAGTTCTAGCGGAGAGACAACCCCTAATGAGCAGTTCTTC. J is TRBJ2-1 and V is TRBV6-4; the match to TRBD2 covers 7 bases. V lost 5 bases to trimming and J lost 7 bases; unmatched junction nucleotides: 14. CDR1 is MRHNA and CDR2 is SNTAGT in the germline V gene. The CDR3 totals 16 residues.

CDR3 coding DNA: TGTGCCAGTAGTACACTAGCGGGAAGTGAGACCCAGTACTTC. This codes for CASSTLAGSETQYF. V and J are TRBV19 and TRBJ2-5, with 10 bases identical to TRBD2. The CDR3 has 14 amino acids. Per the germline V gene, CDR1 is LNHDA and CDR2 is SQIVND (reference sequence). V was clipped by 4 bases and J by 5 bases; unmatched bases: 4.

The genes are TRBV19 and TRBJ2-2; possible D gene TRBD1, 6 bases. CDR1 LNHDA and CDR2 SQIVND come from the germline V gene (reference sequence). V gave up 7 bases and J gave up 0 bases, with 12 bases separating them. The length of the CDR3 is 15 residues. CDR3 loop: CASTSQGSNTGELFF. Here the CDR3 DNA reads TGTGCCAGTACGAGTCAGGGGTCGAACACCGGGGAGCTGTTTTTT. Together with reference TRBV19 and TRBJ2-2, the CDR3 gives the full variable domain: DGGITQSPKYLFRKEGQNVTLSCEQNLNHDAMYWYRQDPGQGLRLIYYSQIVNDFQKGDIAEGYSVSREKKESFPLTVTSAQKNPTAFYLCASTSQGSNTGELFFGEGSRLTVL.

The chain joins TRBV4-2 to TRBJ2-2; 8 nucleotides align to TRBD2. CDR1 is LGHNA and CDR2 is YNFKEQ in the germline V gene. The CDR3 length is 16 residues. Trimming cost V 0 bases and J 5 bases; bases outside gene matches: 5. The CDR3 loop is CASSQEAGGRTGELFF. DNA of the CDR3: TGTGCCAGCAGCCAAGAGGCGGGAGGTCGGACCGGGGAGCTGTTTTTT.

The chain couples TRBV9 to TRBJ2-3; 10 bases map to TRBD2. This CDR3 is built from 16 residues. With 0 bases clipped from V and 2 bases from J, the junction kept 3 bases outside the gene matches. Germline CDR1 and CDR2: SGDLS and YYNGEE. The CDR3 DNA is TGTGCCAGCAGCGTAGTGGGACTAGCGATCACAGATACGCAGTATTTT. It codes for CASSVVGLAITDTQYF.

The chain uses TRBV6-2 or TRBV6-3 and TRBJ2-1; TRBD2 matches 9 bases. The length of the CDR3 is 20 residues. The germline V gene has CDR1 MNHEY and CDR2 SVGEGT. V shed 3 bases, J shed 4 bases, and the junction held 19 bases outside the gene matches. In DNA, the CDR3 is TGTGCCAGCAGTTATTTTTTTAAGGCTAGCGGGACTGAGAAGTACAATGAGCAGTTCTTC. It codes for CASSYFFKASGTEKYNEQFF.

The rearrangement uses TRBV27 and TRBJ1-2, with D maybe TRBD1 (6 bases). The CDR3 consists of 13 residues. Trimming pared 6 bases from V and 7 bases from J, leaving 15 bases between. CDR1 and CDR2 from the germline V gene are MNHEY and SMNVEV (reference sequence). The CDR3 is CASRLEGGGGYTF. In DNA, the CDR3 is TGTGCCAGCAGACTAGAGGGGGGGGGTGGCTACACCTTC.

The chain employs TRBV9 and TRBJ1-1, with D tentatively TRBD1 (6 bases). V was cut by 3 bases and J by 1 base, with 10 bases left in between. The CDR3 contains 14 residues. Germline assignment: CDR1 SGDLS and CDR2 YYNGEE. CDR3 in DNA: TGTGCCAGCAGCGGAGACAGGAAGAACACTGAAGCTTTCTTT. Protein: CASSGDRKNTEAFF.

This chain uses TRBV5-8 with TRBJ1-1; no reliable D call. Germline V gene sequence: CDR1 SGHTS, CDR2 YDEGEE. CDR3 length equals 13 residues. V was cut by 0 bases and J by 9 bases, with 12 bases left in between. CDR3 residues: CASSLVTPPQAFF. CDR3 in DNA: TGTGCCAGCAGCTTGGTTACACCGCCACAAGCTTTCTTT.

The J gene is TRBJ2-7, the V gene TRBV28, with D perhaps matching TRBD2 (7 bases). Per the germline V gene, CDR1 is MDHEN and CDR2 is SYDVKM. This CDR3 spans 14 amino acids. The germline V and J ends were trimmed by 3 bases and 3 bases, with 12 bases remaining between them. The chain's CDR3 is CASSLRGGHYEQYF. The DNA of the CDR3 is TGTGCCAGCAGTTTGAGGGGGGGCCACTACGAGCAGTACTTC.

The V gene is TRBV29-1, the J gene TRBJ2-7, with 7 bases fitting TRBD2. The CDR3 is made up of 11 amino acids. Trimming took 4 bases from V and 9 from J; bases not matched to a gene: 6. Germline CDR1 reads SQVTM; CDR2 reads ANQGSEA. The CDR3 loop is CSVVTSVGQYF. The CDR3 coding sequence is TGCAGCGTTGTAACTAGCGTTGGGCAGTACTTC.

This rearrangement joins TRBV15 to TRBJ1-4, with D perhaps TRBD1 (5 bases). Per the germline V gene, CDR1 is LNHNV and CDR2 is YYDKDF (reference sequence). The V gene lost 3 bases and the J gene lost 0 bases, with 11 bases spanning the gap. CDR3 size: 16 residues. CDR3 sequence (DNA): TGTGCCACCAGCAGGGCTAAGGGGCCAACTAATGAAAAACTGTTTTTT. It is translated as CATSRAKGPTNEKLFF.

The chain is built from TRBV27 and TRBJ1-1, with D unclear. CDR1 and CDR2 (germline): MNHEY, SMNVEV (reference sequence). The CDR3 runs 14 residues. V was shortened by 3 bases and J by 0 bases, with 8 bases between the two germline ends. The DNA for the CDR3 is TGTGCCAGCAGTTTGGGCATCATGAACACTGAAGCTTTCTTT. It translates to CASSLGIMNTEAFF.

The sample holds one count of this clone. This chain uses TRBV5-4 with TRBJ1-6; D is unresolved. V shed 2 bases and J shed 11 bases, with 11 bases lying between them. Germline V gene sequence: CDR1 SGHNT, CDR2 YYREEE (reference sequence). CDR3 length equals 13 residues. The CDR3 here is CASSFSRVAPLHF. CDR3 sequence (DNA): TGTGCCAGCAGCTTTTCCCGTGTCGCACCCCTCCACTTT.

In nucleotides, the CDR3 is TGTGCCAGCTCACCATTAGGGGAAAACATTCAGTACTTC. This codes for CASSPLGENIQYF. This sequence joins TRBV18 and TRBJ2-4; D is possibly TRBD1 (5 bases). This CDR3 has 13 residues. The V end was cut by 2 bases, the J end by 5 bases, with 7 bases between. The germline gives CDR1 KGHSH, CDR2 LQKENI.

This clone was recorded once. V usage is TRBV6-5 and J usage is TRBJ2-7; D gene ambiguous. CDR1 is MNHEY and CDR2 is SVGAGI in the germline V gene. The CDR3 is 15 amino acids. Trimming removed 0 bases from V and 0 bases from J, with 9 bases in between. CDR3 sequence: CASSYSRRYSYEQYF. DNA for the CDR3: TGTGCCAGCAGTTACTCGAGGCGGTACTCCTACGAGCAGTACTTC.

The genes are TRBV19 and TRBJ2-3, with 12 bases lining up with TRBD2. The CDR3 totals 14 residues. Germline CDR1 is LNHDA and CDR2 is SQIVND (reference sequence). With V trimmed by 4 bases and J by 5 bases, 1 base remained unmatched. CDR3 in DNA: TGTGCCAGTAGTAGACTAGCGGGAGAAGATACGCAGTATTTT. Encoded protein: CASSRLAGEDTQYF.

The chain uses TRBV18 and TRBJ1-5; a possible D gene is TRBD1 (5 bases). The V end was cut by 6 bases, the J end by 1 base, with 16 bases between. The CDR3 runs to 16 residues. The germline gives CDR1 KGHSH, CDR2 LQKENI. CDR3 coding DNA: TGTGCCAGCTCCCCAGTGGGAGGGACCAGCAATCAGCCCCAGCATTTT. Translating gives CASSPVGGTSNQPQHF. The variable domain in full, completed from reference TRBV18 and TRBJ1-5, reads NAGVMQNPRHLVRRRGQEARLRCSPMKGHSHVYWYRQLPEEGLKFMVYLQKENIIDESGMPKERFSAEFPKEGPSILRIQQVVRGDSAAYFCASSPVGGTSNQPQHFGDGTRLSIL.

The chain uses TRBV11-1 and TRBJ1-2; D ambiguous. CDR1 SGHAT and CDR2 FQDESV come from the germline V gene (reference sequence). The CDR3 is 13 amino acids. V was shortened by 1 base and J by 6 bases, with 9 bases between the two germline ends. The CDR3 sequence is CASSLDGEDGYTF. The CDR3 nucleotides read TGTGCCAGCAGCTTAGACGGCGAGGATGGCTACACCTTC.

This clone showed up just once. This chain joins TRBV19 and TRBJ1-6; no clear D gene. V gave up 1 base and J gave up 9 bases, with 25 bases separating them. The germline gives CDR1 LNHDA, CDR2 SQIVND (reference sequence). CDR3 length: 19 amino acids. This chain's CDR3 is CASSIGPRDAQTAGSPLHF. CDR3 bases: TGTGCCAGTAGTATAGGCCCTCGTGACGCTCAAACGGCGGGTTCACCCCTCCACTTT.

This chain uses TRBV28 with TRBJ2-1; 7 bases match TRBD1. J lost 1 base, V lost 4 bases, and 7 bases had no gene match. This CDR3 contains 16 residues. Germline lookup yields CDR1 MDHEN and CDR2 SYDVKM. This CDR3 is CASSSPGGTSYNEQFF. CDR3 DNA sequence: TGTGCCAGCAGTTCTCCAGGGGGTACGTCCTACAATGAGCAGTTCTTC.

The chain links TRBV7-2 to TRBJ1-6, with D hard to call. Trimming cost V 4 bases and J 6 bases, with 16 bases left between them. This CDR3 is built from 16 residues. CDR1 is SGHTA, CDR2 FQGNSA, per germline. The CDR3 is CASSYSGTGVNSPLHF. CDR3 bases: TGTGCCAGCAGCTACTCCGGCACCGGAGTTAATTCACCCCTCCACTTT.

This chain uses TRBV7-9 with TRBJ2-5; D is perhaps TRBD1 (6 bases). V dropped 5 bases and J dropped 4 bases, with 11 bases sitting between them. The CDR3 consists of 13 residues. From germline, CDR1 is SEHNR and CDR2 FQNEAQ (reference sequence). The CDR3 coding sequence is TGTGCCAGCAGCCACAGGGTTATAGAGACCCAGTACTTC. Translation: CASSHRVIETQYF.

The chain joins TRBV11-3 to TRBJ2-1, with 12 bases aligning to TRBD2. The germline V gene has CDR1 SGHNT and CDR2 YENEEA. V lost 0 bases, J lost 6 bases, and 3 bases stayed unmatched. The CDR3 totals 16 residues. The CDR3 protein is CASSLELAGGSNEQFF. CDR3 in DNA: TGTGCCAGCAGCTTAGAACTAGCGGGGGGAAGCAATGAGCAGTTCTTC.

The CDR3 protein is CASSPPGATRSYEQYF. CDR3 DNA sequence: TGTGCCAGCTCACCACCTGGAGCGACTCGATCCTACGAGCAGTACTTC. This chain joins TRBV18 and TRBJ2-7; unclear D gene. This CDR3 has 16 residues. Trimming removed 0 bases at V and 1 base at J, with 13 bases between. Looked up from germline, CDR1 is KGHSH and CDR2 is LQKENI.

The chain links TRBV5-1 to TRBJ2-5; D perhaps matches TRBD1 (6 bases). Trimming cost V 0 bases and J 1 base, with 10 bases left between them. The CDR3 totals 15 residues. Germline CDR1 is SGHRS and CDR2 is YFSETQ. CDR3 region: CASSLGGGRQETQYF. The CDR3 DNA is TGCGCCAGCAGCTTGGGAGGGGGACGCCAAGAGACCCAGTACTTC.

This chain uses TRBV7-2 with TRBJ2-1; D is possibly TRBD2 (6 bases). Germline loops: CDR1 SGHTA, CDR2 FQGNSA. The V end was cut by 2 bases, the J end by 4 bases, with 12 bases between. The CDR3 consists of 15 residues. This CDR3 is CASSLSSGGYNEQFF. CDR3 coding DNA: TGTGCCAGCAGCTTAAGTAGCGGAGGATACAATGAGCAGTTCTTC.